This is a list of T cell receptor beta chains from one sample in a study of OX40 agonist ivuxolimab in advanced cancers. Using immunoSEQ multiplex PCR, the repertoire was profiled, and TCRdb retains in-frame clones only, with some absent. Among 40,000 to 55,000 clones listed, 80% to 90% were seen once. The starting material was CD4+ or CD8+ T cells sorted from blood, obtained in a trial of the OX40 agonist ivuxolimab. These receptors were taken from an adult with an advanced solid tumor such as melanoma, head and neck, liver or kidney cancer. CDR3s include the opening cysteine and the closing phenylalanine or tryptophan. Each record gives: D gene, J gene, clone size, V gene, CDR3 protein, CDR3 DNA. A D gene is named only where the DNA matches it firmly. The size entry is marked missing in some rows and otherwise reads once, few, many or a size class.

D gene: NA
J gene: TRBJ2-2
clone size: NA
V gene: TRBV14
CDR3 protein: CASSQFTGTANTGELFF
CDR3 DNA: TGTGCCAGCAGCCAATTCACCGGGACCGCGAACACCGGGGAGCTGTTTTTT

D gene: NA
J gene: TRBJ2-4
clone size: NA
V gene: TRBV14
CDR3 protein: CASSQKGPTAIQYF
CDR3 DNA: TGTGCCAGCAGCCAAAAAGGACCTACGGCCATTCAGTACTTC

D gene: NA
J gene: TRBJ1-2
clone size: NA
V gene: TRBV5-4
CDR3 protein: CASSLGGVRGAYGYTF
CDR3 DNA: TGTGCCAGCAGCTTGGGAGGGGTAAGGGGGGCCTATGGCTACACCTTC

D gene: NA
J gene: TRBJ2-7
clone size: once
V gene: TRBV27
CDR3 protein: CASSDKFYEQYF
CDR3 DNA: TGTGCCAGCAGCGACAAGTTTTACGAGCAGTACTTC

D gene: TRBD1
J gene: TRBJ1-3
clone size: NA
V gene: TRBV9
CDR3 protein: CASSVSGTAGNTIYF
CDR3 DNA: TGTGCCAGCAGCGTTTCCGGGACAGCTGGAAACACCATATATTTT

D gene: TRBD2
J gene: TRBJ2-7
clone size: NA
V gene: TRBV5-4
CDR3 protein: CASSLDGGSSYEQYF
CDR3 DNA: TGTGCCAGCAGCTTGGACGGCGGGAGCTCCTACGAGCAGTACTTC

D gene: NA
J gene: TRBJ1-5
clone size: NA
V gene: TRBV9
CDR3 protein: CASSVSGKHNQPQHF
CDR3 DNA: TGTGCCAGCAGCGTAAGCGGCAAGCACAATCAGCCCCAGCATTTT

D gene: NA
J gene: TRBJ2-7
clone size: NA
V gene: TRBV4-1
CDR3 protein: CASAPLSSSSYEQYF
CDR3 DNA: TGCGCCAGCGCCCCCTTGTCCAGTAGCTCCTACGAGCAGTACTTC

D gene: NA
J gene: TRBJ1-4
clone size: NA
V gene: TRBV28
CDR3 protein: CASSPTTWEKLFF
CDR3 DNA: TGTGCCAGCAGTCCCACTACCTGGGAAAAACTGTTTTTT

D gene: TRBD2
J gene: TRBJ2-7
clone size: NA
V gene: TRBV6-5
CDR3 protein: CASSSRDYPSYEQYF
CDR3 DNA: TGTGCCAGCAGTAGCCGGGACTACCCATCCTACGAGCAGTACTTC

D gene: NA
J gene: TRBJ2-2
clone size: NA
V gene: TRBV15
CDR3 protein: CATSRDVTGELFF
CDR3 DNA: TGTGCCACCAGCAGAGACGTTACCGGGGAGCTGTTTTTT

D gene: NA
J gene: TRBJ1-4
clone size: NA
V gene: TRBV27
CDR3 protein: CASSLEGFGKLFF
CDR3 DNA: TGTGCCAGCAGTTTGGAGGGTTTCGGAAAACTGTTTTTT

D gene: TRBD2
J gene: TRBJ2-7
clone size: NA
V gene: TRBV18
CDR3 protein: CASSFRFGGAGYEQYF
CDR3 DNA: TGTGCCAGCTCATTCCGTTTCGGGGGGGCGGGTTACGAGCAGTACTTC

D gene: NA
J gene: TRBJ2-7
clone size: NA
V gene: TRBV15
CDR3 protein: CATSAGPSYEQYF
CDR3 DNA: TGTGCCACCAGCGCGGGCCCTTCCTACGAGCAGTACTTC

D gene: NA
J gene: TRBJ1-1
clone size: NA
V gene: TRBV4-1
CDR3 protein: CASSLDMDSYTEAFF
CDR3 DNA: TGCGCCAGCAGCCTCGACATGGACAGTTACACTGAAGCTTTCTTT

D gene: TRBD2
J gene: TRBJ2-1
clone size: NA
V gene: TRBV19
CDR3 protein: CASSISLAGSYNEQFF
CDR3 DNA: TGTGCCAGTAGTATCTCGTTAGCGGGGTCCTACAATGAGCAGTTCTTC

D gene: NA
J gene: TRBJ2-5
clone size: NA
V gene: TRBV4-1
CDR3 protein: CASSQSPGAGRETQYF
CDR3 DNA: TGCGCCAGCAGCCAATCACCGGGGGCGGGGAGAGAGACCCAGTACTTC

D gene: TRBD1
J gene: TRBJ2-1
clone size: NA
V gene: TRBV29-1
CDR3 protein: CSVVSRTGTYNEQFF
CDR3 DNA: TGCAGCGTTGTTTCAAGGACAGGGACCTACAATGAGCAGTTCTTC

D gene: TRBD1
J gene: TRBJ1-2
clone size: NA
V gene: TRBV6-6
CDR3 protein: CASSGTGRGGYTF
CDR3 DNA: TGTGCCAGCAGTGGGACAGGGCGGGGTGGCTACACCTTC

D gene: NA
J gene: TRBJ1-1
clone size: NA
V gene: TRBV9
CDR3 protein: CASGPGGVDTEAFF
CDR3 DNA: TGTGCCAGCGGGCCTGGGGGGGTCGACACTGAAGCTTTCTTT

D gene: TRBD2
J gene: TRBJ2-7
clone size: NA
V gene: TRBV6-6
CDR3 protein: CASSYFSGGAYEQYF
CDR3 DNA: TGTGCCAGCAGTTACTTTAGCGGGGGGGCCTACGAGCAGTACTTC

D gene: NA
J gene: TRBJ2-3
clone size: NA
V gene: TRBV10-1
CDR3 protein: CASSGGRTDTQYF
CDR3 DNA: TGCGCCAGCAGCGGTGGACGAACAGATACGCAGTATTTT

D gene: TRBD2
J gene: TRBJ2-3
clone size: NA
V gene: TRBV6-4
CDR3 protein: CASSDRGLADTQYF
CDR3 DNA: TGTGCCAGCAGTGACCGGGGACTAGCGGATACGCAGTATTTT

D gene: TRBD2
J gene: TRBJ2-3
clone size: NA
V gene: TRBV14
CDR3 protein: CASSPGAGGLDTQYF
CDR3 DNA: TGTGCCAGCAGCCCCGGAGCGGGGGGGCTGGATACGCAGTATTTT

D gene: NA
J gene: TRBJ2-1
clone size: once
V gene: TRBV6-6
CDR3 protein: CASSYSVIDNEQFF
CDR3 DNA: TGTGCCAGCAGTTACTCGGTAATCGACAATGAGCAGTTCTTC

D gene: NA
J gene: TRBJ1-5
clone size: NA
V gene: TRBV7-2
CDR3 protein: CASSSWTAGSNQPQHF
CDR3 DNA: TGTGCCAGCAGCTCCTGGACAGCCGGCAGCAATCAGCCCCAGCATTTT

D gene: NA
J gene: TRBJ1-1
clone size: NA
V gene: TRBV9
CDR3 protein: CASSPTGQVAEAFF
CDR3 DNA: TGTGCCAGCAGCCCAACAGGGCAGGTCGCTGAAGCTTTCTTT

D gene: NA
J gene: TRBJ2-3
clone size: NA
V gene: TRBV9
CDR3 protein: CASSAGTESTDTQYF
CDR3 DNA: TGTGCCAGCAGCGCCGGGACGGAGAGCACAGATACGCAGTATTTT

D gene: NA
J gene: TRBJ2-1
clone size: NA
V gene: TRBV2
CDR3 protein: CASSEARRDEQFF
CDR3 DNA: TGTGCCAGCAGTGAAGCGCGCCGGGATGAGCAGTTCTTC

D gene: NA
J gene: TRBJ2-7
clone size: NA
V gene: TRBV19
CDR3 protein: CASSIEPTYEQYF
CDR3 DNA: TGTGCCAGTAGTATTGAACCTACTTACGAGCAGTACTTC

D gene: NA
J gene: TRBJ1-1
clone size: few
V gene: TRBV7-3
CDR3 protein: CASSLNKMNTEAFF
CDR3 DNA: TGTGCCAGCAGCTTAAACAAGATGAACACTGAAGCTTTCTTT

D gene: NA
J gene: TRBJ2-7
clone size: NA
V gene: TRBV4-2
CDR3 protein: CASSQEGGVGYEQYF
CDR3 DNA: TGTGCCAGCAGCCAAGAAGGCGGGGTAGGGTACGAGCAGTACTTC

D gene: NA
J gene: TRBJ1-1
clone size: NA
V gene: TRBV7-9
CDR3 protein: CASSTRGAGAFF
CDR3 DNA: TGTGCCAGCAGCACTAGGGGGGCCGGAGCTTTCTTT

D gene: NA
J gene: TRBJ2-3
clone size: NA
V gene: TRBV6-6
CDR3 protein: CASSDTNPDTQYF
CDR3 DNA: TGTGCCAGCAGTGACACTAACCCAGATACGCAGTATTTT

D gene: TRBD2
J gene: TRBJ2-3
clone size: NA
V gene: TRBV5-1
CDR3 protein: CASSDPLAVRTDTQYF
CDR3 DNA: TGCGCCAGCAGCGACCCCCTAGCGGTCCGCACAGATACGCAGTATTTT

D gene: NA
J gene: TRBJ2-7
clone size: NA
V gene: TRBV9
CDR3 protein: CASSVGKGYEQYF
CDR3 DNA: TGTGCCAGCAGCGTAGGCAAGGGCTACGAGCAGTACTTC

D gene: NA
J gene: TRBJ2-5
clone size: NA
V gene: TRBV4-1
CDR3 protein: CASSQDGSGEETQYF
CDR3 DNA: TGCGCCAGCAGCCAAGATGGGTCAGGGGAAGAGACCCAGTACTTC